This TCR beta chain is drawn from a study of T-cell reconstitution after alpha-beta-depleted transplantation in children. Molecular barcoding with unique molecular identifiers was used for the TCRbeta library. TCRdb independently ran MiXCR on the PCR reads; one entry per CDR3 protein. The data show about 360,000 distinct CDR3 sequences, roughly 14% seen once. The CDR3 totals 15 residues. Germline CDR1 reads LNHDA; CDR2 reads SQIVND (reference sequence). The V gene end was trimmed by 6 bases and the J gene end by 8 bases; junction bases not matched to a gene: 10. This TCR was recovered from a human donor who donated a stem cell graft to a child with Fanconi anemia. The sample consisted of PBMCs, taken from the stem cell graft. This chain joins TRBV19 and TRBJ2-1; 10 nucleotides line up with TRBD2. DNA of the CDR3: TGTGCCAGTAGAGAACTAGCGGGGATGAACTATGAGCAGTTCTTC. Translation gives CASRELAGMNYEQFF.